The next 9 T cell receptor beta chains were all read from a single sample in a study of blood T cells in healthy people across ages. Primers used in a second PCR of about 7 to 12 cycles were a sample-barcoded 5' primer and a J-beta primer mix. Using its own MiXCR run on the 5' RACE reads, TCRdb lists one record per CDR3 protein. The sample lists approximately 1.5 million distinct CDR3 sequences; 40% to 45% were seen once. Input material: blood. The receptors derive from a woman under 30 in good health.

The chain recombines TRBV2 with TRBJ2-7; D ambiguous. Germline V gives CDR1 SNHLY, CDR2 FYNNEI. The CDR3 length is 13 residues. Trimming removed 4 bases from V and 7 bases from J, with 14 bases in between. CDR3 bases: TGTGCCAGCAGTGTGGCGATCTACAATGAGCAGTACTTC. Translating gives CASSVAIYNEQYF.

This clonotype was picked up one time. This chain uses TRBV12-3 or TRBV12-4 with TRBJ1-2; the match to TRBD1 covers 9 bases. V lost 4 bases and J lost 8; bases outside the gene matches: 2. The CDR3 has 12 amino acids. CDR3 nucleotide sequence: TGTGCCAGCAGTTGGACAGGGGCCGGCTACACCTTC. Amino acid sequence: CASSWTGAGYTF.

This sequence joins TRBV14 and TRBJ2-1; 8 positions match TRBD1. J was trimmed by 8 bases and V by 3 bases; bases with no gene match: 12. Germline V gene data show CDR1 as SGHDN and CDR2 as FVKESK. The CDR3 is 16 residues long. In DNA form, the CDR3 reads TGTGCCAGCAGCCAGCTCCTGAGGACAGGGCTCGATGAGCAGTTCTTC. Translated: CASSQLLRTGLDEQFF.

This clonotype has ten or more counts. The V call is TRBV29-1, the J call TRBJ2-1, with 12 bases aligning to TRBD2. The V and J ends lost 0 bases and 3 bases, in that order; junction bases with no gene match: 3. Germline loops: CDR1 SQVTM, CDR2 ANQGSEA. The CDR3 consists of 16 residues. CDR3 in DNA: TGCAGCGTTGAAGATAGGACTAGCGGGATCTACAATGAGCAGTTCTTC. This encodes CSVEDRTSGIYNEQFF.

Details on this clonotype: This may arise from a read error, as a much more abundant clone is one base away. The chain couples TRBV7-2 to TRBJ2-5; 8 bases align to TRBD2. With the DNA end fitting TRBJ2-7 better, the J assignment may be wrong. This CDR3 is 14 amino acids long. Germline V gene lookup returns CDR1 SGHTA and CDR2 FQGNSA. CDR3 nucleotides: TGTGCCAGCAGCGTAGCGGGACGCTTCTACGAGCAGTACTTC. It codes for CASSVAGRFYEQYF.

The V and J genes are TRBV15 and TRBJ1-4; the match to TRBD1 covers 8 bases. Unmatched junction bases numbered 12, after V lost 3 bases and J lost 6 bases. The CDR3 sequence is 17 residues long. Germline CDR1 LNHNV, CDR2 YYDKDF (reference sequence). CDR3 coding DNA: TGTGCCACCAGCAGGCGTTCATACAGGGGGATCGATGAAAAACTGTTTTTT. It specifies CATSRRSYRGIDEKLFF.

This clonotype was seen only a few times. V gene TRBV29-1 combines with J gene TRBJ1-2; TRBD1 agrees at 7 bases. Trimming cost V 3 bases and J 6 bases; bases outside gene matches: 4. Germline CDR1 and CDR2: SQVTM and ANQGSEA. The CDR3 has 12 residues. The DNA of the CDR3 is TGCAGCGTTGATAGGCAGGGGGATGGCTACACCTTC. Protein sequence: CSVDRQGDGYTF.

The gene calls are TRBV4-3 and TRBJ2-5; D may be TRBD2 (6 bases). Germline V gene data show CDR1 as LGHNA and CDR2 as YSLEER. The germline V and J ends were trimmed by 3 bases and 11 bases, with 16 bases remaining between them. The CDR3 has 13 residues. The CDR3 loop is CASSQAGTEEQYF. The CDR3 bases are TGCGCCAGCAGCCAGGCCGGGACTGAAGAGCAGTACTTC.

This clonotype has only a few counts. The V and J genes are TRBV6-2 or TRBV6-3 and TRBJ2-7; 10 bases align to TRBD1. The J segment lost 3 bases and the V segment lost 0 bases, leaving 14 bases of the junction unmatched. CDR1 is MNHEY, CDR2 SVGEGT, per germline. The CDR3 sequence is 19 residues long. The CDR3 loop is CASSYSRDRGGLAGYEQYF. The CDR3 coding sequence is TGTGCCAGCAGTTACTCCCGGGACAGGGGCGGACTAGCAGGCTACGAGCAGTACTTC.